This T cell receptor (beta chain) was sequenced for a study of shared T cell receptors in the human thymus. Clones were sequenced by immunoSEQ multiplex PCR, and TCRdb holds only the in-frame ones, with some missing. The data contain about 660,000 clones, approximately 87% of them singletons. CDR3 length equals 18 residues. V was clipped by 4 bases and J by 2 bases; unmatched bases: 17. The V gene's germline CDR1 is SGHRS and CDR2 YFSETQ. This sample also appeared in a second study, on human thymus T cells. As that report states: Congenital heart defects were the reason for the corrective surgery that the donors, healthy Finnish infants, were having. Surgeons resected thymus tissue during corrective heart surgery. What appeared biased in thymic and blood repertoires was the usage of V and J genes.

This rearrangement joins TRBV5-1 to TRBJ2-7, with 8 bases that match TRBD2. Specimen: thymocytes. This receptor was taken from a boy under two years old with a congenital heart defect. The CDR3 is CASSPVPTSAPGAYEQYF. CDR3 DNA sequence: TGCGCCAGCAGCCCGGTGCCGACTAGCGCCCCGGGAGCCTACGAGCAGTACTTC.